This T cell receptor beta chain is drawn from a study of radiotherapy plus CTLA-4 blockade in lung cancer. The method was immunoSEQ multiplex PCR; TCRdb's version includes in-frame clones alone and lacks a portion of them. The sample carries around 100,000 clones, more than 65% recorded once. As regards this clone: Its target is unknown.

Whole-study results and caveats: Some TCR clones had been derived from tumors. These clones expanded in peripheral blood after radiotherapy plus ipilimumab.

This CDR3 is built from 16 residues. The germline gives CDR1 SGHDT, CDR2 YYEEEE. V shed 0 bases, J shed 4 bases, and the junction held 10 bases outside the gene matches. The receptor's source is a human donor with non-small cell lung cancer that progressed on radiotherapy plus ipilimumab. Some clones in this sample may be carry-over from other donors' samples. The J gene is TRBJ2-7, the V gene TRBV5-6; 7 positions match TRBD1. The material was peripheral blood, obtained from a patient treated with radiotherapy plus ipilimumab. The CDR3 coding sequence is TGTGCCAGCAGCTTGGTAGGCGACAGGGTCAAGTACGAGCAGTACTTC. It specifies CASSLVGDRVKYEQYF. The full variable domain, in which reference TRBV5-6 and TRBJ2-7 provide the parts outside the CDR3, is DAGVTQSPTHLIKTRGQQVTLRCSPKSGHDTVSWYQQALGQGPQFIFQYYEEEERQRGNFPDRFSGHQFPNYSSELNVNALLLGDSALYLCASSLVGDRVKYEQYFGPGTRLTVT.